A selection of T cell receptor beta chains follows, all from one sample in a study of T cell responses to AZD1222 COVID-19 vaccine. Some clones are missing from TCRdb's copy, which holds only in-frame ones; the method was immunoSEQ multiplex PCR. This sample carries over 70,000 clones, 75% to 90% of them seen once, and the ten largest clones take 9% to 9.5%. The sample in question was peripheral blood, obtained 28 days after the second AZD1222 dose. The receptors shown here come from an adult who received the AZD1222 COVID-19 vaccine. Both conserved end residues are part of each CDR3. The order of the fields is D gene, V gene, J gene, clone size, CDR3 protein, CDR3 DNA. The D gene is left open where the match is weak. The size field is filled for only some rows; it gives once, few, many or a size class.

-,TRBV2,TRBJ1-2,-,CASSENRAAYGYTF,TGTGCCAGCAGTGAAAATAGGGCCGCCTATGGCTACACCTTC
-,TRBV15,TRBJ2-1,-,CATSMVDWNEQFF,TGTGCCACCAGCATGGTGGATTGGAATGAGCAGTTCTTC
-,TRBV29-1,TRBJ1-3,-,CSGGGSGNTIYF,TGCAGCGGGGGGGGCTCTGGAAACACCATATATTTT
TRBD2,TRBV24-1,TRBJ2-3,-,CATSDLGLASGDTQYF,TGTGCCACCAGTGATTTAGGACTAGCGTCGGGGGATACGCAGTATTTT
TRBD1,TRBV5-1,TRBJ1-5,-,CASSLGQGGNQPQHF,TGCGCCAGCAGTCTAGGACAGGGAGGCAATCAGCCCCAGCATTTT
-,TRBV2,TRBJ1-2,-,CASSERLYGYTF,TGTGCCAGCAGTGAAAGGCTGTATGGCTACACCTTC
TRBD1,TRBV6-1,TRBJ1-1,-,CASSDYRGSTEAFF,TGTGCCAGCAGTGATTACAGGGGGTCCACTGAAGCTTTCTTT
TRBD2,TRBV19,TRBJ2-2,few,CASSVAGDTGELFF,TGTGCCAGCTCCGTAGCGGGAGATACCGGGGAGCTGTTTTTT
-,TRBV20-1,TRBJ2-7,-,CSASMFQGGNEQYF,TGCAGTGCTAGTATGTTCCAGGGGGGGAACGAGCAGTACTTC
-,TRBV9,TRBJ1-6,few,CASRGSGQDTSPLHF,TGTGCCAGCAGAGGATCGGGACAAGACACCTCACCCCTCCACTTT
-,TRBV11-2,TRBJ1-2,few,CASSRAAYGYTF,TGTGCCAGCAGCAGGGCAGCCTATGGCTACACCTTC
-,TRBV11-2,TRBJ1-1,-,CASSLISGNTEAFF,TGTGCCAGCAGCTTAATCTCAGGAAACACTGAAGCTTTCTTT
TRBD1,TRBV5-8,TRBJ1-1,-,CASNRQGWGSTEAFF,TGTGCCAGCAATAGACAGGGTTGGGGGAGCACTGAAGCTTTCTTT
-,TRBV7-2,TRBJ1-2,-,CASSSRQSSYGYTF,TGTGCCAGCAGCTCCAGACAGTCTTCCTATGGCTACACCTTC
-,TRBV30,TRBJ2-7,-,CAWSLLGLGEQYF,TGTGCCTGGAGTCTCCTAGGACTTGGGGAGCAGTACTTC
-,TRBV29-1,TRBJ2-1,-,CSAGGRSEQFF,TGCAGCGCCGGCGGTCGTAGTGAGCAGTTCTTC
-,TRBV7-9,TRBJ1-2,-,CASSLAREGRVYGYTF,TGTGCCAGCAGCTTAGCCCGGGAGGGGCGAGTCTATGGCTACACCTTC
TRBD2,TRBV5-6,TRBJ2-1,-,CASSFKRGARNEQFF,TGTGCCAGCAGCTTCAAGCGGGGGGCCAGGAATGAGCAGTTCTTC
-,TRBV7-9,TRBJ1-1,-,CASSSSGPRRTEAFF,TGTGCCAGCAGCTCCTCAGGGCCGAGACGGACTGAAGCTTTCTTT
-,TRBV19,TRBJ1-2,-,CASSPSRGGYGYTF,TGTGCCAGTAGCCCATCACGAGGTGGGTATGGCTACACCTTC
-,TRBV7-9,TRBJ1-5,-,CASSLAGAQPQHF,TGTGCCAGCAGCTTGGCAGGGGCACAGCCCCAGCATTTT
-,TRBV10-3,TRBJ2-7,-,CAISEPGMADPYEQYF,TGTGCCATCAGTGAACCAGGGATGGCAGACCCTTACGAGCAGTACTTC
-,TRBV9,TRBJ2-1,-,CASTTGAYNEQFF,TGTGCCAGCACCACGGGGGCCTACAATGAGCAGTTCTTC
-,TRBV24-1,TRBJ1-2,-,CATSDPPNAIGYTF,TGTGCCACCAGTGATCCCCCTAACGCGATCGGCTACACCTTC
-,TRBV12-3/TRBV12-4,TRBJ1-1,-,CASRGRPQPPFF,TGTGCCAGCAGGGGCCGGCCTCAACCCCCTTTCTTT
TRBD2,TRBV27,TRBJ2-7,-,CASSPLGGYEQYF,TGTGCCAGCAGTCCCTTGGGGGGGTACGAGCAGTACTTC